This T cell receptor beta chain comes out of a study of blood T cell repertoires in COVID-19 (dated by TCRdb to the early 2020s). Describing the broader study: Samples covering the acute and convalescent phases of COVID-19 were provided by collaborators in the United States, Italy and Spain. The prospective study material was composed of cDNA or gDNA derived from T cells, B-cell-depleted T cells, or PBMCs. Deeply sampled blood TCRbeta repertoires from subjects exposed to, actively infected with, or recovered from COVID-19 were included in the dataset. The repertoires were released in a freely available public database meant as a resource for research on the immune response to SARS-CoV-2. The samples were drawn from the first 160 participants of the ongoing ImmuneRACE study and from some 1,300 subjects provided by 6 global collaborators. The sample metadata nearly always contained a de-identified subject ID, COVID-19 status, age in years and sex. Where available, HLA class I and class II types were taken from metadata supplied by the sample provider and were not determined by assay-based typing.

Regarding this clone: Its antigen target is currently unknown. No much larger clone is present one base from it, and per-base qualities are unavailable.

At one collaborating source in Seattle, patients were enrolled during active infection and were followed longitudinally through the course of disease. The collaborating institutions used their own protocols to collect whole blood in K2EDTA tubes. For TCRbeta analysis, collaborators shipped samples in one of three forms: frozen whole blood, isolated PBMCs, or DNA extracted from either of those sample types. V is pared back by 4 bases and J by 10 bases, with 14 bases lying between the germline termini. The CDR3 holds 13 amino acids from the cysteine to the phenylalanine. The kept DNA is CDR3 alone, 39 bases in frame from the first base. CDR1 and CDR2 are drawn from the germline V gene: SGHDN, FVKESK. Overall study results and their limits: The quantity of clinical and demographic metadata differed by source and by participant and was supplied without curation.

TCRbeta CDR3 regions were amplified from genomic DNA using the immunoSEQ Assay, a bias-controlled multiplex PCR. The original methods were these. Within the assay, amplification of reference gene primers was used to estimate how many nucleated cells each sample contained. To quantify the absolute abundance of each unique TCRbeta CDR3 rearrangement, sequence reads were collapsed and filtered. For each sample, productive Simpson clonality was calculated as the square root of Simpson's diversity index across productive rearrangements. Drawn from immuneACCESS, this table holds only the in-frame rearrangements with V and J called that TCRdb kept. Clones are partly lost; checked studies trace under half to an unresolved V gene and leave the rest unexplained. V and J calls and clone size are given by that table; D and trimming were obtained from the DNA. The sample table lists 150,000 or so clones, 75% to 90% of them with a count of one. The top ten clonotypes cover 13% of the sample.

The rearranged chain carries TRBV14 and TRBJ2-1; 5 matching bases give a weak D call of TRBD2. This TCR came from a man aged 18-30 years with COVID-19, enrolled during active disease. The sample consisted of peripheral blood. The DNA sequence follows: TGTGCCAGCAGCCTAGGACTCCGTTGGGAGCAGTTCTTC. It is translated as CASSLGLRWEQFF.